This entry lists 23 T cell receptor beta chains sequenced from one sample in a study of cytomegalovirus exposure and HLA in healthy donors. The PCR used 60 Vbeta and 13 Jbeta primers. TCRdb keeps only in-frame clones here, not all; method: immunoSEQ multiplex PCR. The sample holds approximately 150,000 clones; less than 9.5% are singletons and the top ten take approximately 2%. The specimen sequenced was PBMCs. These receptors all stem from a male donor in good health and CMV-seronegative.

This clone was picked up a small number of times. The chain carries TRBV5-1 and TRBJ1-3; the D gene is possibly TRBD1 (5 bases). Germline V gene data show CDR1 as SGHRS and CDR2 as YFSETQ. This CDR3 spans 15 amino acids. V gave up 4 bases and J gave up 0 bases, with 11 bases separating them. CDR3 bases: TGCGCCAGCAGCCCGGGGGGGGGCTCTGGAAACACCATATATTTT. It translates to CASSPGGGSGNTIYF.

V usage is TRBV27 and J usage is TRBJ2-7, with D unresolved. Germline lookup yields CDR1 MNHEY and CDR2 SMNVEV (reference sequence). V was clipped by 6 bases and J by 2 bases, with 14 bases between them. The CDR3 totals 14 residues. The CDR3 spells CASSHVTNPYEQYF. As DNA, the CDR3 is TGTGCCAGCAGCCATGTTACAAACCCCTACGAGCAGTACTTC.

The table lists this clone with a few counts. This chain uses TRBV7-9 with TRBJ2-7; D might be TRBD2 (6 bases). Germline V lookup: CDR1 SEHNR, CDR2 FQNEAQ (reference sequence). CDR3 length: 16 residues. V dropped 0 bases and J dropped 1 base, with 13 bases sitting between them. The CDR3 sequence is CASSLAAGYVSYEQYF. In DNA form, the CDR3 reads TGTGCCAGCAGCTTAGCTGCGGGGTATGTATCCTACGAGCAGTACTTC.

This chain connects TRBV28 to TRBJ1-5; 9 bases are a match to TRBD1. CDR3 length: 17 amino acids. CDR1 and CDR2 from the germline V gene are MDHEN and SYDVKM. V gave up 8 bases and J gave up 7 bases; unmatched junction bases: 18. The CDR3: CASLPGGPTGGWQPQHF. CDR3 coding DNA: TGTGCCAGCCTCCCGGGGGGGCCTACAGGGGGCTGGCAGCCCCAGCATTTT.

This clone was detected only a few times. The same CDR3 is also encoded by other DNA sequences in this sample. The rearrangement links TRBV7-2 to TRBJ1-5, with TRBD1 matching over 7 bases. V shed 1 base and J 4 bases; nucleotides not matched to a gene: 13. Germline V lookup: CDR1 SGHTA, CDR2 FQGNSA. The CDR3 covers 18 residues. DNA of the CDR3: TGTGCCAGCAGCTTAGTTTGGGACAGCAATACCTATAATCAGCCCCAGCATTTT. Translation gives CASSLVWDSNTYNQPQHF. Based on the CDR3 plus reference TRBV7-2 and TRBJ1-5, the full variable domain is GAGVSQSPSNKVTEKGKDVELRCDPISGHTALYWYRQSLGQGLEFLIYFQGNSAPDKSGLPSDRFSAERTGGSVSTLTIQRTQQEDSAVYLCASSLVWDSNTYNQPQHFGDGTRLSIL.

This clone was observed a handful of times. The genes are TRBV5-1 and TRBJ2-1; 7 bases match TRBD1. Per the germline V gene, CDR1 is SGHRS and CDR2 is YFSETQ. V was clipped by 0 bases and J by 7 bases; unmatched bases: 7. The CDR3 runs to 15 residues. In nucleotides, the CDR3 is TGCGCCAGCAGCTTGGACAGGGGAACGAGGAATGAGCAGTTCTTC. Translated, it gives CASSLDRGTRNEQFF. Full variable domain (remainder filled in from reference TRBV5-1 and TRBJ2-1): KAGVTQTPRYLIKTRGQQVTLSCSPISGHRSVSWYQQTPGQGLQFLFEYFSETQRNKGNFPGRFSGRQFSNSRSEMNVSTLELGDSALYLCASSLDRGTRNEQFFGPGTRLTVL.

The rearrangement joins TRBV5-1 to TRBJ2-1, with D possibly matching TRBD1 (7 bases). Trimming left V 2 bases short and J 3 bases short, with 15 bases between. Germline loops: CDR1 SGHRS, CDR2 YFSETQ. The CDR3 has 16 residues. The CDR3, as DNA: TGCGCCAGCAGCTTAGTCCAGGGGGGAAGCTACAATGAGCAGTTCTTC. This codes for CASSLVQGGSYNEQFF.

V and J are TRBV25-1 and TRBJ2-1; D not certain. CDR1 is MGHDK and CDR2 is SYGVNS in the germline V gene. With 1 base removed from V and 10 bases from J, the gap between germline ends came to 8 bases. The CDR3 is 12 amino acids. The CDR3 reads CASSESRIEQFF. The CDR3 region has the DNA TGTGCCAGCAGTGAATCTAGGATAGAGCAGTTCTTC.

The chain links TRBV10-3 to TRBJ2-4; perhaps TRBD1 as D (5 bases). V was clipped by 0 bases and J by 12 bases, with 15 bases between them. Germline lookup yields CDR1 ENHRY and CDR2 SYGVKD. This CDR3 spans 14 amino acids. CDR3 protein: CAISESFAGSGQYF. In DNA form, the CDR3 reads TGTGCCATCAGTGAGTCGTTTGCAGGGTCGGGTCAGTACTTC.

This clone was counted a few times. The V call is TRBV2, the J call TRBJ2-6; TRBD2 is a possible D gene (5 bases). Germline V gene sequence: CDR1 SNHLY, CDR2 FYNNEI. This CDR3 comprises 16 residues. V was pared by 1 base and J by 0 bases, with 7 bases between. The CDR3 here is CASSEERDSGANVLTF. The CDR3 DNA is TGTGCCAGCAGTGAAGAGAGGGACTCTGGGGCCAACGTCCTGACTTTC.

V is TRBV10-3 and J is TRBJ1-1, with D perhaps matching TRBD1 (6 bases). This CDR3 has 15 residues. The germline CDR1 and CDR2 sequences are ENHRY and SYGVKD. V lost 6 bases, J lost 5 bases, and 19 bases lay in between. The CDR3 bases are TGTGCCATCAGCCCACGGGGGGCTGAGGGGACTGAAGCTTTCTTT. Protein: CAISPRGAEGTEAFF.

The chain employs TRBV19 and TRBJ2-7; the match to TRBD1 covers 9 bases. The CDR3 is made up of 14 amino acids. Germline V gene sequence: CDR1 LNHDA, CDR2 SQIVND (reference sequence). The junction had 4 bases not matched to a gene; V was cut back by 3 bases and J by 4 bases. The CDR3 spells CASSIGDRAYEQYF. As DNA, the CDR3 is TGTGCCAGTAGTATCGGGGACAGGGCATACGAGCAGTACTTC.

The rearrangement links TRBV7-2 to TRBJ1-1, with TRBD1 identical over 7 bases. The CDR3 is 15 amino acids. The germline gives CDR1 SGHTA, CDR2 FQGNSA. Germline trimming cut 1 base from V and 4 bases from J; bases unmatched to any gene: 6. Here the CDR3 DNA reads TGTGCCAGCAGCTTAGTCGGCCAGGGGGGCACTGAAGCTTTCTTT. Encoded protein: CASSLVGQGGTEAFF.

This chain links TRBV5-1 with TRBJ2-1; 11 bases are a match to TRBD2. Germline V gene sequence: CDR1 SGHRS, CDR2 YFSETQ. Trimming took 1 base from V and 4 from J; bases not matched to a gene: 7. This CDR3 contains 17 residues. The chain's CDR3 is CASSLRARLAGYNEQFF. CDR3 in DNA: TGCGCCAGCAGCTTGAGGGCCCGACTAGCGGGGTACAATGAGCAGTTCTTC.

This chain joins TRBV5-5 and TRBJ1-2; 9 bases map to TRBD1. The CDR3 extends over 15 amino acids. J lost 5 bases, V lost 5 bases, and 10 bases had no gene match. The germline V gene has CDR1 SGHKS and CDR2 YYEKEE (reference sequence). CDR3 amino acids: CASRLPGQGLYGYTF. Here the CDR3 DNA reads TGTGCCAGCAGACTACCTGGACAGGGGTTATATGGCTACACCTTC.

The chain is built from TRBV6-5 and TRBJ1-1, with D hard to call. This CDR3 has 12 amino acids. V was cut by 8 bases and J by 2 bases, with 9 bases left in between. The germline gives CDR1 MNHEY, CDR2 SVGAGI. CDR3 sequence reads: CASVAFNTEAFF. CDR3 nucleotides: TGTGCCAGCGTGGCTTTCAACACTGAAGCTTTCTTT.

The table lists this clone with a few counts. The V and J genes are TRBV4-1 and TRBJ2-1, with 7 bases fitting TRBD2. The CDR3 spans 17 residues. J gave up 11 bases and V 0 bases, and 16 bases lay outside the gene matches. From germline, CDR1 is MGHRA and CDR2 YSYEKL. The CDR3 coding sequence is TGCGCCAGCAGCCAAGAAGATCAGAGATCTAGCGGTCCCCAGCAGTTCTTC. This codes for CASSQEDQRSSGPQQFF.

The chain uses TRBV10-2 and TRBJ2-2, with D uncertain. V was clipped by 2 bases and J by 3 bases, with 4 bases between them. This CDR3 region has 13 residues. From germline, CDR1 is WSHSY and CDR2 SAAADI. The CDR3 protein is CASSERDTGELFF. The CDR3 nucleotides read TGCGCCAGCAGTGAGCGGGACACCGGGGAGCTGTTTTTT.

This chain connects TRBV5-6 to TRBJ1-5, with D possibly TRBD1 on 6 matching bases. This CDR3 contains 15 residues. CDR1 and CDR2 from the germline V gene are SGHDT and YYEEEE. V was cut by 3 bases and J by 2 bases, with 12 bases left in between. CDR3 sequence: CASSSGGGGNQPQHF. CDR3 DNA: TGTGCCAGCAGCTCGGGAGGGGGAGGCAATCAGCCCCAGCATTTT.

The CDR3 is CASSLGYGLSSGNTIYF. The CDR3 DNA follows: TGTGCCAGCAGCTTAGGGTACGGACTGAGCTCTGGAAACACCATATATTTT. The V call is TRBV7-9, the J call TRBJ1-3, with D uncertain. The CDR3 sequence is 17 residues long. Germline CDR1 reads SEHNR; CDR2 reads FQNEAQ (reference sequence). V lost 1 base, J lost 0 bases, and 13 bases lay in between.

This clone was counted a few times. This chain uses TRBV4-2 with TRBJ2-7, with D unresolved. V was pared by 0 bases and J by 7 bases, with 10 bases between. The CDR3 consists of 13 residues. Germline V gene lookup returns CDR1 LGHNA and CDR2 YNFKEQ. CDR3 nucleotide sequence: TGTGCCAGCAGCCAAGATGTGGGCCTAGAGCAGTACTTC. It yields the protein CASSQDVGLEQYF.

This clone has only a few counts. The chain carries TRBV28 and TRBJ1-2, with D perhaps matching TRBD1 (5 bases). This CDR3 has 11 amino acids. V lost 3 bases and J lost 7, with 6 bases in between. The germline gives CDR1 MDHEN, CDR2 SYDVKM. CDR3 in DNA: TGTGCCAGCAGTTTGGGGGGTGGCTACACCTTC. Its protein is CASSLGGGYTF.

The rearrangement uses TRBV28 and TRBJ1-4; possible D gene TRBD1, 5 bases. The CDR3 runs to 15 residues. Germline lookup yields CDR1 MDHEN and CDR2 SYDVKM. V lost 3 bases to trimming and J lost 4 bases, with 12 bases between them. The CDR3 coding sequence is TGTGCCAGCAGTTTGTTGGGACTTAGTAATGAAAAACTGTTTTTT. Amino acid sequence: CASSLLGLSNEKLFF. The full variable domain, rest sourced from reference TRBV28 and TRBJ1-4, is DVKVTQSSRYLVKRTGEKVFLECVQDMDHENMFWYRQDPGLGLRLIYFSYDVKMKEKGDIPEGYSVSREKKERFSLILESASTNQTSMYLCASSLLGLSNEKLFFGSGTQLSVL.